The 3 T cell receptor beta chains in this list originate from one sample, sequenced in a study of blood T cell repertoires in COVID-19. Here immunoSEQ multiplex PCR was the method, and the copy in TCRdb shows in-frame clones only, minus some. This table has tens of thousands of clones, under 85% appearing once. Input material: peripheral blood. The receptor set was obtained from a woman aged 50 to 60 with acute or convalescent COVID-19.

This chain uses TRBV4-2 with TRBJ2-3, with TRBD2 matching 11 bases. V trimming: 5 bases; J trimming: 7 bases; junction bases outside the gene matches: 8. The CDR3 length is 15 residues. Per the germline V gene, CDR1 is LGHNA and CDR2 is YNFKEQ. For the CDR3, the DNA is TGTGCCAGCAGCGCGAAGGGACTAGCGGAAAATACGCAGTATTTT. It translates to CASSAKGLAENTQYF.

In its sample, this clone was seen a few times. V gene TRBV20-1 combines with J gene TRBJ2-2, with D uncertain. CDR1 and CDR2 (germline): DFQATT, SNEGSKA (reference sequence). The CDR3 has 11 residues. V shed 3 bases and J shed 5 bases, with 4 bases lying between them. CDR3 coding DNA: TGCAGTGCTAGCGGGACCGGGGAGCTGTTTTTT. It codes for CSASGTGELFF.

This chain connects TRBV3-1 (or the pseudogene TRBV3-2) to TRBJ2-2; D is possibly TRBD2 (6 bases). V lost 10 bases and J 5 bases, leaving 11 bases between the germline ends. Per germline, CDR1 LGHDT and CDR2 YNNKEL (reference sequence). The CDR3 extends over 12 amino acids. In DNA form, the CDR3 reads TGTGCCACGTTCGGGGGAACCGGGGAGCTGTTTTTT. It is translated as CATFGGTGELFF.